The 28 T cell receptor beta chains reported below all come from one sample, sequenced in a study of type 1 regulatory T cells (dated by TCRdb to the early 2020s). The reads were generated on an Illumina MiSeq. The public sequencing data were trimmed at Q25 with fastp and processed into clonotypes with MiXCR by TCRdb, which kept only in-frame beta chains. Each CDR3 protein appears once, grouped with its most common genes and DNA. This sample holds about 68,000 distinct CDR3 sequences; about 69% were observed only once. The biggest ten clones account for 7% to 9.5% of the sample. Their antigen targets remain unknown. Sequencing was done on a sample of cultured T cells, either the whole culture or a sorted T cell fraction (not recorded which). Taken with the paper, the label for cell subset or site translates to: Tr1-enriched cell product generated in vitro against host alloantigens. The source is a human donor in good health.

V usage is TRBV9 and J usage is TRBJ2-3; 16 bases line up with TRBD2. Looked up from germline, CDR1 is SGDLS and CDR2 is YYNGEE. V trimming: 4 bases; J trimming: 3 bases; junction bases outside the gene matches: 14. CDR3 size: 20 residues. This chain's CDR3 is CASSPSGGLAGGPGTDTQYF. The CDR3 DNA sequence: TGTGCCAGCAGCCCTTCCGGGGGACTAGCGGGAGGGCCGGGGACAGATACGCAGTATTTT.

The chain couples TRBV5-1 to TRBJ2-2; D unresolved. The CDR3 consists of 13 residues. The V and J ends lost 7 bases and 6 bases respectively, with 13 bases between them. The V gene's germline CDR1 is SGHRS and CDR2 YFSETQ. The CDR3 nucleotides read TGCGCCAGCGGGATAGGGTTGCCCGGGGAGCTGTTTTTT. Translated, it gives CASGIGLPGELFF.

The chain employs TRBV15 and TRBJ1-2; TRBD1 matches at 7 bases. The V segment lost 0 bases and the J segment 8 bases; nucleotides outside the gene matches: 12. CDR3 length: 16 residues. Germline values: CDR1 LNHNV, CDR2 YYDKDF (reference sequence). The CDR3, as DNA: TGTGCCACCAGCAGAGATTACACAACAGGGGCGGGAGGCTACACCTTC. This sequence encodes CATSRDYTTGAGGYTF.

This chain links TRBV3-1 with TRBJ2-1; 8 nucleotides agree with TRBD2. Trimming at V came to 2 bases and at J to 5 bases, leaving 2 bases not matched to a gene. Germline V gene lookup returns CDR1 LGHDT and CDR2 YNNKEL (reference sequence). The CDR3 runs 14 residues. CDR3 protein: CASSQSGSNNEQFF. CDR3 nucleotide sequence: TGTGCCAGCAGCCAAAGCGGGAGCAACAATGAGCAGTTCTTC.

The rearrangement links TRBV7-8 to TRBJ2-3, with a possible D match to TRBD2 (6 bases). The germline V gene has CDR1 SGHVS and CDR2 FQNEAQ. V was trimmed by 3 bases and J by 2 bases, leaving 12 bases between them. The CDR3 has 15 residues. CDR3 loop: CASSLPRDHTDTQYF. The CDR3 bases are TGTGCCAGCAGCTTGCCGCGGGACCACACAGATACGCAGTATTTT. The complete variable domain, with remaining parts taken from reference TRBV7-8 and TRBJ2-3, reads GAGVSQSPRYKVAKRGQDVALRCDPISGHVSLFWYQQALGQGPEFLTYFQNEAQLDKSGLPSDRFFAERPEGSVSTLKIQRTQQEDSAVYLCASSLPRDHTDTQYFGPGTRLTVL.

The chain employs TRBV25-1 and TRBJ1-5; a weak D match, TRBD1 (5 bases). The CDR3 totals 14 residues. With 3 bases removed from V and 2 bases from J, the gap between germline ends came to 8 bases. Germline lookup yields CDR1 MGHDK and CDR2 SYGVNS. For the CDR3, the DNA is TGTGCCAGCAGTGACTCGGGGGGCAATCAGCCCCAGCATTTT. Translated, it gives CASSDSGGNQPQHF.

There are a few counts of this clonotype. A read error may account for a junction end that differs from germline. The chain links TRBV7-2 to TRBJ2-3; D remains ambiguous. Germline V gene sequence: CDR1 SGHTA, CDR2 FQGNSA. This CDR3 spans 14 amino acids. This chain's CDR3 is CASSIAGSTDTQYF. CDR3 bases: TGTGCCAGCAGCATAGCCGGCAGCACAGATACGCAGTATTTT.

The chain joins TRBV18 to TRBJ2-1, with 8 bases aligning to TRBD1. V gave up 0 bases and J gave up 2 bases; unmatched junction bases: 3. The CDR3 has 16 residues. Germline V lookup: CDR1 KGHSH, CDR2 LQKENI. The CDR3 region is CASSPPGDRTYNEQFF. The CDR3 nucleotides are TGTGCCAGCTCACCACCGGGGGACAGGACCTACAATGAGCAGTTCTTC.

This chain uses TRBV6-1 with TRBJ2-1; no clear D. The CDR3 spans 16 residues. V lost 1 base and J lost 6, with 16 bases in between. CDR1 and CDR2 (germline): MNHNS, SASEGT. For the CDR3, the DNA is TGTGCCAGCAGTGAAGAAGGCAGTAGATCCGGCAATGAGCAGTTCTTC. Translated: CASSEEGSRSGNEQFF.

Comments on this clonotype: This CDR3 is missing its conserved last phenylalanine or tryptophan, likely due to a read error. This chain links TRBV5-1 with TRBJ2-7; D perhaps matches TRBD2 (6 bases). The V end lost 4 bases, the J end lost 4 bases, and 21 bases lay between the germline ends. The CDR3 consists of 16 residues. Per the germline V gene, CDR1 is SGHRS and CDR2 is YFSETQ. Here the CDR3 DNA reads TGCGCCAGCAGCCCTCAGATCGGGGGAGTAGGGTACGAGCAGTACTGC. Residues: CASSPQIGGVGYEQYC.

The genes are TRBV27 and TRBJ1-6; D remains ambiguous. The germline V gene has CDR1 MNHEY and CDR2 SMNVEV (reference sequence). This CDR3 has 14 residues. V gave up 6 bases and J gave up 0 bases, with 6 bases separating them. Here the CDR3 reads CASSRSSYNSPLHF. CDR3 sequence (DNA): TGTGCCAGCAGCAGGAGCTCCTATAATTCACCCCTCCACTTT.

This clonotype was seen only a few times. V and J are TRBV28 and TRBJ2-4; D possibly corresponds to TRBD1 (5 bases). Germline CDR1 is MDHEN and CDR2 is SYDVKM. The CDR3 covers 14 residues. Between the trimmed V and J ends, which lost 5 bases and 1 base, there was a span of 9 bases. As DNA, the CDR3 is TGTGCCAGCAGTCTCCAGGGCGCCAAAAACATTCAGTACTTC. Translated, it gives CASSLQGAKNIQYF.

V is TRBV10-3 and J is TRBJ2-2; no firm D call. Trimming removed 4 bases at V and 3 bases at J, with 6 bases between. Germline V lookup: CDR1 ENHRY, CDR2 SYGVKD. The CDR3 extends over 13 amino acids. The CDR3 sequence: CAISVRDTGELFF. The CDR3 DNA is TGTGCCATCAGTGTGCGAGACACCGGGGAGCTGTTTTTT.

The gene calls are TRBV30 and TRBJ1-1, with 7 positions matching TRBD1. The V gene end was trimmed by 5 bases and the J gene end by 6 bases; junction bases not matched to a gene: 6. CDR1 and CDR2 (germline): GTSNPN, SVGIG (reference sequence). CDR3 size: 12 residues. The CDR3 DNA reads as TGTGCCTGGTCAGGGGGAGGTCCTGAAGCTTTCTTT. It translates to CAWSGGGPEAFF.

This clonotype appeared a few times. Written as DNA, the CDR3 is TGCAGTGCACCGGGACTAGCTAAAACAGATACGCAGTATTTT. Translation: CSAPGLAKTDTQYF. This chain links TRBV20-1 with TRBJ2-3, with 9 positions matching TRBD2. With V trimmed by 6 bases and J by 3 bases, 7 bases remained unmatched. The length of the CDR3 is 14 residues. The germline V gene has CDR1 DFQATT and CDR2 SNEGSKA (reference sequence).

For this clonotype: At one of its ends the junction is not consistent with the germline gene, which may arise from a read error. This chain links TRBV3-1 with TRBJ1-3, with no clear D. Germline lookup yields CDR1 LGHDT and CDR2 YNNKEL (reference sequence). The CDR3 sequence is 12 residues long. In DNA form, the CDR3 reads TGTGCCAGCAGCAAAGACGAAAACACCATATATTTT. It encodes CASSKDENTIYF.

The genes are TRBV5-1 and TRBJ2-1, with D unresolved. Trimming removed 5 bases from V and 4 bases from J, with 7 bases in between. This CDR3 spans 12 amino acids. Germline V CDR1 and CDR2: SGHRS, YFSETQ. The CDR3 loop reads CASRLGYNEQFF. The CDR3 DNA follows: TGCGCCAGCAGGCTTGGGTACAATGAGCAGTTCTTC.

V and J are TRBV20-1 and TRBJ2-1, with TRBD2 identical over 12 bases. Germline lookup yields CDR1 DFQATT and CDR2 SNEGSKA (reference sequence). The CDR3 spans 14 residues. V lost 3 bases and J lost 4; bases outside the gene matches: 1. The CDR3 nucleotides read TGCAGTGCTAGGGGGACTAGCGGGTACAATGAGCAGTTCTTC. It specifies CSARGTSGYNEQFF.

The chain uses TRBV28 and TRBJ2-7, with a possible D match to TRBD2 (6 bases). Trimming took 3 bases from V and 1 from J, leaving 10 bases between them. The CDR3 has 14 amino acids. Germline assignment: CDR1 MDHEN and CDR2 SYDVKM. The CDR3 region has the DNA TGTGCCAGCAGTTTGGTCGGGGGATCCTACGAGCAGTACTTC. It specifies CASSLVGGSYEQYF.

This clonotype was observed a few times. CDR3 in DNA: TGTGCCAGCCGCAGCGGGAGTTTAACATACGAGCAGTACTTC. Amino acid sequence: CASRSGSLTYEQYF. The chain links TRBV6-6 to TRBJ2-7; 8 bases fit TRBD2. Germline assignment: CDR1 MNHNY and CDR2 SVGAGI (reference sequence). The junction had 10 bases not matched to a gene; V was cut back by 8 bases and J by 4 bases. CDR3 length: 14 amino acids.

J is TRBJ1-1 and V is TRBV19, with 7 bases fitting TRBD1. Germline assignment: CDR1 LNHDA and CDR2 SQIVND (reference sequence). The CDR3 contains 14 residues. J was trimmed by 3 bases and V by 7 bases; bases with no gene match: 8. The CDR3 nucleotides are TGTGCCAGTATACCGACAGGGACTTACACTGAAGCTTTCTTT. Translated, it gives CASIPTGTYTEAFF. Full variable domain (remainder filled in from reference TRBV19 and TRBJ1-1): DGGITQSPKYLFRKEGQNVTLSCEQNLNHDAMYWYRQDPGQGLRLIYYSQIVNDFQKGDIAEGYSVSREKKESFPLTVTSAQKNPTAFYLCASIPTGTYTEAFFGQGTRLTVV.

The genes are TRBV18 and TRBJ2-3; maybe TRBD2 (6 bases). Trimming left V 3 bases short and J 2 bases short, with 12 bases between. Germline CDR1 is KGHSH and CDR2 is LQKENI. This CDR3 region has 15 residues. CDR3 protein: CASSPGAGTTDTQYF. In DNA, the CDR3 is TGTGCCAGCTCACCCGGGGCGGGAACCACAGATACGCAGTATTTT. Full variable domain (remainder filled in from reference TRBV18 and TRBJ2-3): NAGVMQNPRHLVRRRGQEARLRCSPMKGHSHVYWYRQLPEEGLKFMVYLQKENIIDESGMPKERFSAEFPKEGPSILRIQQVVRGDSAAYFCASSPGAGTTDTQYFGPGTRLTVL.

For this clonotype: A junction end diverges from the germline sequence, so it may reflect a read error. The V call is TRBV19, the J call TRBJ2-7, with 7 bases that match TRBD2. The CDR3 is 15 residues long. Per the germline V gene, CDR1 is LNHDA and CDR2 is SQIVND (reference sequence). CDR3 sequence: CAGSTPSSGTYEQYF. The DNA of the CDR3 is TGTGCCGGTAGTACCCCTTCTAGCGGTACCTACGAGCAGTACTTC.

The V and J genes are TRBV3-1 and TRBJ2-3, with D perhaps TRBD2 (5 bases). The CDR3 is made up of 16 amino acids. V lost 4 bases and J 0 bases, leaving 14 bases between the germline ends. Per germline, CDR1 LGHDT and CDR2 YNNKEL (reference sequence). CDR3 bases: TGTGCCAGCAGCCCTCAAGCGGCCACTAGCACAGATACGCAGTATTTT. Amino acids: CASSPQAATSTDTQYF.

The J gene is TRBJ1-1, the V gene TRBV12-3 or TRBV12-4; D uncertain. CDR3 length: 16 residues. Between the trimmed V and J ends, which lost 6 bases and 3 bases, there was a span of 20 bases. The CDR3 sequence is CASSPKMIRRDTEAFF. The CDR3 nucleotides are TGTGCCAGCAGCCCCAAGATGATACGCCGGGACACTGAAGCTTTCTTT.

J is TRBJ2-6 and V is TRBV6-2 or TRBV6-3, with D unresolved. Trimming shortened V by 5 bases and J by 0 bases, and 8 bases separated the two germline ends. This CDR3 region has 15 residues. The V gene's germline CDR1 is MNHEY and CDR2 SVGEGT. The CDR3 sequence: CASSHWSSGANVLTF. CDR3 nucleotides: TGTGCCAGCAGTCACTGGAGCTCTGGGGCCAACGTCCTGACTTTC.

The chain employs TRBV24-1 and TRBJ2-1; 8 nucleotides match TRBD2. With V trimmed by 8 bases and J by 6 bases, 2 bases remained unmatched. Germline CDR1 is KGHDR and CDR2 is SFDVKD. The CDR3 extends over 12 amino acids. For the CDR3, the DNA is TGTGCCACCACCAGCGGGAGCAATGAGCAGTTCTTC. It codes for CATTSGSNEQFF.

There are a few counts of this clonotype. The CDR3 protein is CASSRDGSYNEQFF. Written as DNA, the CDR3 is TGTGCCAGCAGTAGGGATGGCTCCTACAATGAGCAGTTCTTC. V gene TRBV6-4 combines with J gene TRBJ2-1; D call uncertain. Per the germline V gene, CDR1 is MRHNA and CDR2 is SNTAGT. Trimming pared 5 bases from V and 0 bases from J, leaving 8 bases between. CDR3 size: 14 residues.